What follows are 21 T cell receptor beta chains derived from one specimen sequenced in a study of T-cell reconstitution after alpha-beta-depleted transplantation in children. Preparing the TCRbeta library involved the use of unique molecular identifiers. TCRdb reprocessed the PCR reads via MiXCR and lists one record per CDR3 protein. The table lists fewer than 700,000 distinct CDR3 sequences, around 23% of them singletons. Here the sequenced sample was PBMCs, mostly from graft donor cells, taken 360 days after TCRalphabeta/CD19-depleted stem cell transplant. Every receptor here comes from a boy under three years old who had a stem cell transplant for acute myeloid leukemia, so the T cells may come from the graft donor.

This clonotype has more than one count but fewer than ten. The rearrangement links TRBV7-6 to TRBJ1-6; TRBD1 aligns across 7 bases. V shed 1 base and J 13 bases; nucleotides not matched to a gene: 4. CDR3 length: 13 residues. The germline V gene has CDR1 SGHVS and CDR2 FNYEAQ. Here the CDR3 reads CASSLGDRVPLHF. Here the CDR3 DNA reads TGTGCCAGCAGCTTAGGAGACAGGGTGCCCCTCCACTTT.

This clonotype was recorded only once. The rearrangement links TRBV5-6 to TRBJ1-5, with D perhaps matching TRBD1 (5 bases). Trimming removed 4 bases from V and 6 bases from J, with 8 bases in between. Germline CDR1 SGHDT, CDR2 YYEEEE. The length of the CDR3 is 12 residues. CDR3 in amino acids: CASSAGTQPQHF. CDR3 nucleotide sequence: TGTGCCAGCAGCGCCGGGACTCAGCCCCAGCATTTT.

The chain recombines TRBV5-6 with TRBJ1-1, with D possibly TRBD1 on 5 matching bases. Germline-derived CDR1 and CDR2 are SGHDT and YYEEEE. This CDR3 is 11 amino acids long. V dropped 6 bases and J dropped 4 bases, with 7 bases sitting between them. CDR3 sequence: CASTGATEAFF. In DNA, the CDR3 is TGTGCCAGCACTGGGGCCACTGAAGCTTTCTTT.

This clonotype appeared many times. The chain joins TRBV12-3 or TRBV12-4 to TRBJ2-1; a weak D match, TRBD2 (6 bases). V was clipped by 0 bases and J by 7 bases, with 7 bases between them. This CDR3 is built from 13 residues. CDR3 sequence (DNA): TGTGCCAGCAGTTTAGCGGGGAGGAATGAGCAGTTCTTC. Translated, it gives CASSLAGRNEQFF.

This clonotype was detected only a few times. V gene TRBV6-5 combines with J gene TRBJ2-7; no clear D. Per germline, CDR1 MNHEY and CDR2 SVGAGI. CDR3 length: 13 residues. Trimming removed 0 bases from V and 0 bases from J, with 3 bases in between. The CDR3 bases are TGTGCCAGCAGTTACTCGAGCTCCTACGAGCAGTACTTC. Amino acid sequence: CASSYSSSYEQYF.

Turning to this clonotype: A read error may explain this, as a much larger clone is one base away. The CDR3 is CASSFGQSTDTQYF. The CDR3 DNA is TGCGCCAGCAGCTTCGGACAGAGCACAGATACGCAGTATTTT. V usage is TRBV5-1 and J usage is TRBJ2-3; TRBD1 might be the D (6 bases). The germline gives CDR1 SGHRS, CDR2 YFSETQ. The CDR3 consists of 14 residues. The germline V and J ends were trimmed by 2 bases and 0 bases, with 7 bases remaining between them.

The genes are TRBV6-1 and TRBJ1-5; possibly TRBD1 for D (6 bases). Germline lookup yields CDR1 MNHNS and CDR2 SASEGT. The CDR3 sequence is 14 residues long. With 5 bases removed from V and 5 bases from J, the gap between germline ends came to 13 bases. The DNA of the CDR3 is TGTGCCAGCAGTCCGACAGGCACTGATCAGCCCCAGCATTTT. It translates to CASSPTGTDQPQHF.

This clonotype was observed a handful of times. The gene calls are TRBV12-3 or TRBV12-4 and TRBJ1-2; D gene unclear. V was shortened by 2 bases and J by 4 bases, with 8 bases between the two germline ends. The CDR3 loop spans 13 amino acids. CDR3 loop: CASSLRFLYGYTF. CDR3 sequence (DNA): TGTGCCAGCAGTTTACGGTTCCTCTATGGCTACACCTTC.

The rearrangement joins TRBV29-1 to TRBJ2-3, with 10 positions matching TRBD1. Germline V gives CDR1 SQVTM, CDR2 ANQGSEA. The CDR3 covers 14 residues. With V trimmed by 3 bases and J by 5 bases, 5 bases remained unmatched. The CDR3 protein is CSVDRDRGQDTQYF. The CDR3 nucleotides are TGCAGCGTTGATCGTGACAGGGGGCAAGATACGCAGTATTTT.

This clonotype has a handful of counts. The chain uses TRBV6-4 and TRBJ1-2; unclear D gene. Germline CDR1 is MRHNA and CDR2 is SNTAGT. The V and J ends lost 5 bases and 1 base respectively, with 26 bases between them. The CDR3 totals 19 residues. CDR3 loop: CASSTLFRSFVDNNYGYTF. The CDR3, as DNA: TGTGCCAGCAGTACCCTCTTCCGGTCCTTTGTTGACAATAACTATGGCTACACCTTC.

The table lists this clonotype with many counts. The chain links TRBV20-1 to TRBJ2-1, with D uncertain. Germline CDR1 and CDR2: DFQATT and SNEGSKA (reference sequence). Trimming removed 1 base from V and 3 bases from J, with 4 bases in between. The CDR3 covers 12 residues. The CDR3 DNA reads TGCAGTGCTAGAGCCCGCTACAATGAGCAGTTCTTC. This codes for CSARARYNEQFF.

The table lists this clonotype with many counts. The chain employs TRBV20-1 and TRBJ2-1; tentative D call: TRBD1 (5 bases). V was clipped by 0 bases and J by 1 base, with 16 bases between them. This CDR3 spans 17 amino acids. Germline assignment: CDR1 DFQATT and CDR2 SNEGSKA (reference sequence). DNA of the CDR3: TGCAGTGCTAGAGATTTTCAAGGGGATTTTTCCTACAATGAGCAGTTCTTC. It translates to CSARDFQGDFSYNEQFF.

The J gene is TRBJ2-1, the V gene TRBV4-2; possible D gene TRBD1, 6 bases. Between the trimmed V and J ends, which lost 1 base and 5 bases, there was a span of 24 bases. Germline-derived CDR1 and CDR2 are LGHNA and YNFKEQ. The length of the CDR3 is 19 residues. CDR3 nucleotide sequence: TGTGCCAGCAGCCAAGCCGGCAGGGGCCAAATTAGGCTAGACAATGAGCAGTTCTTC. Translated, it gives CASSQAGRGQIRLDNEQFF.

V and J are TRBV25-1 and TRBJ1-6; possibly TRBD1 for D (6 bases). CDR3 length: 15 residues. V was cut by 2 bases and J by 8 bases, with 13 bases left in between. Germline CDR1 and CDR2: MGHDK and SYGVNS. CDR3 in DNA: TGTGCCAGCAGTGAAGCAGGGGATGGGTATTCACCCCTCCACTTT. This codes for CASSEAGDGYSPLHF.

J is TRBJ2-2 and V is TRBV4-1; TRBD2 matches 12 bases. Germline lookup yields CDR1 MGHRA and CDR2 YSYEKL. Trimming at V came to 1 base and at J to 0 bases, leaving 6 bases not matched to a gene. CDR3 size: 19 residues. This chain's CDR3 is CASSQGTSGDFANTGELFF. The CDR3 nucleotides are TGCGCCAGCAGCCAAGGGACTAGCGGGGACTTCGCGAACACCGGGGAGCTGTTTTTT.

This clonotype was detected only a few times. Compared with germline, one end of the junction differs, possibly owing to a read error. The chain links TRBV12-3 or TRBV12-4 to TRBJ2-3; TRBD2 aligns across 7 bases. The CDR3 totals 15 residues. The DNA of the CDR3 is TGTGCCAGCAATTTAAGGCTAGCGGACACAGATACGCAGTATTTT. It codes for CASNLRLADTDTQYF.

This clonotype was picked up a small number of times. The chain has TRBV20-1 and TRBJ2-5; 7 nucleotides match TRBD2. The CDR3 sequence is 17 residues long. V gave up 1 base and J gave up 2 bases; unmatched junction bases: 13. The germline V gene has CDR1 DFQATT and CDR2 SNEGSKA (reference sequence). This CDR3 is CSARGRLAVMTQETQYF. CDR3 DNA sequence: TGCAGTGCTAGAGGAAGGCTAGCGGTGATGACACAAGAGACCCAGTACTTC.

This clonotype came up a few times. The chain couples TRBV29-1 to TRBJ1-1, with TRBD1 as a possible D gene (6 bases). The CDR3 spans 11 residues. V was pared by 4 bases and J by 11 bases, with 14 bases between. Germline V lookup: CDR1 SQVTM, CDR2 ANQGSEA. Here the CDR3 reads CSVAGTWSAFF. The CDR3 region has the DNA TGCAGCGTTGCCGGGACATGGAGTGCTTTCTTT.

The chain carries TRBV28 and TRBJ2-3, with D uncertain. The CDR3 sequence is 15 residues long. Germline lookup yields CDR1 MDHEN and CDR2 SYDVKM. Deletions cut 2 bases from V and 1 base from J, with 10 bases between. CDR3 DNA sequence: TGTGCCAGCAGTTTAGGTCCTCGGGGCACAGATACGCAGTATTTT. This sequence encodes CASSLGPRGTDTQYF.

This clonotype has a count of ten or more. CDR3 sequence: CATSIRSGDTEAFF. The CDR3 DNA reads TGTGCCACCAGCATCCGGAGCGGAGACACTGAAGCTTTCTTT. J is TRBJ1-1 and V is TRBV15; D unresolved. Trimming stripped 4 bases from V and 3 bases from J, with 12 bases between. The CDR3 runs to 14 residues. The germline CDR1 and CDR2 sequences are LNHNV and YYDKDF (reference sequence).

This clonotype was observed once. The chain links TRBV5-5 to TRBJ2-1, with D perhaps TRBD1 (6 bases). V was trimmed by 4 bases and J by 0 bases, leaving 14 bases between them. The CDR3 runs to 16 residues. CDR1 and CDR2 (germline): SGHKS, YYEKEE (reference sequence). For the CDR3, the DNA is TGTGCCAGCAGCCAATACCAGGGGATCTCCTACAATGAGCAGTTCTTC. This encodes CASSQYQGISYNEQFF.